This is a list of T cell receptor beta chains from one sample in a study of T-cell memory formation after mild COVID-19. From the 5' RACE reads, TCRdb called clonotypes with MiXCR, one entry per CDR3 protein. The sample holds just over 400,000 distinct CDR3 sequences; 23% are singletons and the top ten take approximately 14%. The sequenced sample consisted of PBMCs or a T cell subset sorted from them (not recorded which). These receptors were collected from an adult woman who had mild COVID-19 (a few samples of this study predate the infection). Cell type and time point are not known. Each CDR3 is given with its conserved first and last residue. The D gene is left open where the match is weak. Clone size appears in some rows only: once, few, many, or a class for an expanded clone.

J,D,size,V,DNA,CDR3
TRBJ1-3,TRBD1,few,TRBV9,TGTGCCAGCAGCGTAGTCGGGACAGGAGTCTCTGGAAACACCATATATTTT,CASSVVGTGVSGNTIYF
TRBJ2-1,.,few,TRBV7-3,TGTGCCAGCAGCTTAATGGGGGGAAGCTCCTACAATGAGCAGTTCTTC,CASSLMGGSSYNEQFF
TRBJ2-3,TRBD2,.,TRBV4-2,TGTGCCAGCAGCCAGTCCGCGCCCGGGGGAGGGAGCACAGATACGCAGTATTTT,CASSQSAPGGGSTDTQYF
TRBJ1-2,.,.,TRBV19,TGTGACAGTAGTATAGTAGACGGCCCGGACGGCTACACCTTC,CDSSIVDGPDGYTF
TRBJ2-7,.,.,TRBV15,TGTGCCACCAGCAGAGATCTTTCCCAGGGTCTCGCCTACGAGCAGTACTTC,CATSRDLSQGLAYEQYF
TRBJ2-2,TRBD2,few,TRBV5-1,TGCGCCAGCAGCCCAACCTGGGAGGGGACCGGGGAGCTGTTTTTT,CASSPTWEGTGELFF
TRBJ2-2,TRBD2,.,TRBV6-5,TGTGCCAGCAGTTATTTCTCACTAGCGGGTGGGGATACCGGGGAGCTGTTTTTT,CASSYFSLAGGDTGELFF
TRBJ1-1,TRBD1,few,TRBV6-5,TGTGCCAGCAGTTACTCGACAGGGCCGGAGAACACTGAAGCTTTCTTT,CASSYSTGPENTEAFF
TRBJ2-3,TRBD2,.,TRBV5-6,TGTGCCAGCAGCTTCCTGGAGCGGGGGAGCACAGATACGCAGTATTTT,CASSFLERGSTDTQYF
TRBJ1-1,.,few,TRBV29-1,TGCAGCGTTGAGGGGCAGGTGGGGAACACTGAAGCTTTCTTT,CSVEGQVGNTEAFF
TRBJ2-7,TRBD2,.,TRBV29-1,TGCAGCGTCGATAAGTGGACTAGCGGGTTCTCCTACGAGCAGTACTTC,CSVDKWTSGFSYEQYF